Shown below are 12 T cell receptor beta chains from a single sample sequenced in a study of identical twins. TCRdb independently ran MiXCR on the 5' RACE reads; one entry per CDR3 protein. Found here are about 720,000 distinct CDR3 sequences, roughly 18% of them singletons; the top ten hold around 13%. These data also featured in a second study, about T cells expressing NK-cell markers.

Specimen: PBMCs. The source of these receptors is a woman under 30 in good health.

The chain couples TRBV7-9 to TRBJ2-7, with D unresolved. This CDR3 comprises 12 residues. The germline V gene has CDR1 SEHNR and CDR2 FQNEAQ (reference sequence). The V and J ends lost 7 bases and 4 bases respectively, with 11 bases between them. CDR3 nucleotide sequence: TGTGCCAGCATCCCCATGGGATACGAGCAGTACTTC. Amino acid sequence: CASIPMGYEQYF.

J is TRBJ2-7 and V is TRBV12-3 or TRBV12-4; the D is unclear. Deletions cut 0 bases from V and 6 bases from J, with 15 bases between. This CDR3 contains 15 residues. CDR3: CASSLAIGMGAEQYF. As DNA, the CDR3 is TGTGCCAGCAGTTTAGCGATTGGTATGGGTGCCGAGCAGTACTTC.

V is TRBV12-3 or TRBV12-4 and J is TRBJ2-2, with TRBD1 matching over 7 bases. The CDR3 length is 14 residues. V shed 6 bases, J shed 0 bases, and the junction held 1 base outside the gene matches. The CDR3: CASRTGANTGELFF. CDR3 sequence (DNA): TGTGCCAGCAGAACAGGGGCGAACACCGGGGAGCTGTTTTTT.

This chain links TRBV11-2 with TRBJ2-1, with 16 positions matching TRBD2. The CDR3 is 19 residues long. Germline trimming cut 1 base from V and 9 bases from J; bases unmatched to any gene: 12. Looked up from germline, CDR1 is SGHAT and CDR2 is FQNNGV. The CDR3 region is CASSLVFGTSGRGPSEQFF. The CDR3 nucleotides read TGTGCCAGCAGCTTAGTGTTCGGGACTAGCGGGAGGGGCCCCAGTGAGCAGTTCTTC.

This clonotype was detected ten times or more. The CDR3 DNA reads TGTGCCGTTCGACTGAGCACAGATACGCAGTATTTT. Amino acid sequence: CAVRLSTDTQYF. The chain employs TRBV7-2 and TRBJ2-3; unclear D gene. Germline values: CDR1 SGHTA, CDR2 FQGNSA. This CDR3 has 12 amino acids. V was cut by 11 bases and J by 0 bases, with 9 bases left in between.

The rearrangement joins TRBV5-1 to TRBJ2-3; TRBD2 is a possible D gene (6 bases). CDR1 and CDR2 from the germline V gene are SGHRS and YFSETQ. The CDR3 totals 19 residues. V dropped 3 bases and J dropped 2 bases, with 25 bases sitting between them. The CDR3 bases are TGCGCCAGCAGCTCGGAGGGGCGGGCCTGGGGAACCCACACAGATACGCAGTATTTT. This encodes CASSSEGRAWGTHTDTQYF.

This clonotype was counted ten times or more. The chain uses TRBV12-3 or TRBV12-4 and TRBJ1-1; TRBD1 aligns across 8 bases. V dropped 4 bases and J dropped 0; count of bases not matched to a gene: 10. The CDR3 is made up of 17 amino acids. The CDR3 loop reads CASSSSGQGRMNTEAFF. CDR3 nucleotides: TGTGCCAGCAGTTCTTCCGGACAGGGCCGGATGAACACTGAAGCTTTCTTT.

This chain uses TRBV12-3 or TRBV12-4 with TRBJ1-2; D uncertain. Trimming left V 7 bases short and J 5 bases short, with 14 bases between. CDR3 length: 13 amino acids. The CDR3 loop is CASIEGGGYGYTF. As DNA, the CDR3 is TGTGCCAGCATTGAGGGAGGAGGATATGGCTACACCTTC.

This rearrangement joins TRBV7-3 to TRBJ1-1; D is uncertain. Germline values: CDR1 SGHTA, CDR2 FQGTGA. Between the trimmed V and J ends, which lost 4 bases and 4 bases, there was a span of 13 bases. CDR3 length: 14 amino acids. CDR3 sequence reads: CASSSQGKGTEAFF. The CDR3 DNA follows: TGTGCCAGCAGCTCCCAAGGGAAGGGCACTGAAGCTTTCTTT.

The chain couples TRBV5-1 to TRBJ1-2, with 7 bases fitting TRBD1. The CDR3 covers 16 residues. V gave up 4 bases and J gave up 2 bases; unmatched junction bases: 11. Germline values: CDR1 SGHRS, CDR2 YFSETQ. The CDR3 nucleotides are TGCGCCAGCAGCCAGTTGGAAGACAGGGCGAACTATGGCTACACCTTC. This encodes CASSQLEDRANYGYTF.

The genes are TRBV6-5 and TRBJ1-5; 7 bases are shared with TRBD1. This CDR3 is 15 amino acids long. The V gene end was trimmed by 7 bases and the J gene end by 2 bases; junction bases not matched to a gene: 8. The germline CDR1 and CDR2 sequences are MNHEY and SVGAGI. The CDR3 spells CASTSGQRGNQPQHF. CDR3 nucleotides: TGTGCCAGCACTTCGGGACAGCGGGGCAATCAGCCCCAGCATTTT.

The table lists this clonotype with a few counts. This sequence joins TRBV6-1 and TRBJ2-1, with 11 positions matching TRBD2. The CDR3 runs 14 residues. Germline V gene data show CDR1 as MNHNS and CDR2 as SASEGT. V dropped 6 bases and J dropped 5; count of bases not matched to a gene: 3. CDR3 loop: CASRLAGVNNEQFF. The CDR3 DNA reads TGTGCCAGCAGACTAGCGGGGGTGAACAATGAGCAGTTCTTC.